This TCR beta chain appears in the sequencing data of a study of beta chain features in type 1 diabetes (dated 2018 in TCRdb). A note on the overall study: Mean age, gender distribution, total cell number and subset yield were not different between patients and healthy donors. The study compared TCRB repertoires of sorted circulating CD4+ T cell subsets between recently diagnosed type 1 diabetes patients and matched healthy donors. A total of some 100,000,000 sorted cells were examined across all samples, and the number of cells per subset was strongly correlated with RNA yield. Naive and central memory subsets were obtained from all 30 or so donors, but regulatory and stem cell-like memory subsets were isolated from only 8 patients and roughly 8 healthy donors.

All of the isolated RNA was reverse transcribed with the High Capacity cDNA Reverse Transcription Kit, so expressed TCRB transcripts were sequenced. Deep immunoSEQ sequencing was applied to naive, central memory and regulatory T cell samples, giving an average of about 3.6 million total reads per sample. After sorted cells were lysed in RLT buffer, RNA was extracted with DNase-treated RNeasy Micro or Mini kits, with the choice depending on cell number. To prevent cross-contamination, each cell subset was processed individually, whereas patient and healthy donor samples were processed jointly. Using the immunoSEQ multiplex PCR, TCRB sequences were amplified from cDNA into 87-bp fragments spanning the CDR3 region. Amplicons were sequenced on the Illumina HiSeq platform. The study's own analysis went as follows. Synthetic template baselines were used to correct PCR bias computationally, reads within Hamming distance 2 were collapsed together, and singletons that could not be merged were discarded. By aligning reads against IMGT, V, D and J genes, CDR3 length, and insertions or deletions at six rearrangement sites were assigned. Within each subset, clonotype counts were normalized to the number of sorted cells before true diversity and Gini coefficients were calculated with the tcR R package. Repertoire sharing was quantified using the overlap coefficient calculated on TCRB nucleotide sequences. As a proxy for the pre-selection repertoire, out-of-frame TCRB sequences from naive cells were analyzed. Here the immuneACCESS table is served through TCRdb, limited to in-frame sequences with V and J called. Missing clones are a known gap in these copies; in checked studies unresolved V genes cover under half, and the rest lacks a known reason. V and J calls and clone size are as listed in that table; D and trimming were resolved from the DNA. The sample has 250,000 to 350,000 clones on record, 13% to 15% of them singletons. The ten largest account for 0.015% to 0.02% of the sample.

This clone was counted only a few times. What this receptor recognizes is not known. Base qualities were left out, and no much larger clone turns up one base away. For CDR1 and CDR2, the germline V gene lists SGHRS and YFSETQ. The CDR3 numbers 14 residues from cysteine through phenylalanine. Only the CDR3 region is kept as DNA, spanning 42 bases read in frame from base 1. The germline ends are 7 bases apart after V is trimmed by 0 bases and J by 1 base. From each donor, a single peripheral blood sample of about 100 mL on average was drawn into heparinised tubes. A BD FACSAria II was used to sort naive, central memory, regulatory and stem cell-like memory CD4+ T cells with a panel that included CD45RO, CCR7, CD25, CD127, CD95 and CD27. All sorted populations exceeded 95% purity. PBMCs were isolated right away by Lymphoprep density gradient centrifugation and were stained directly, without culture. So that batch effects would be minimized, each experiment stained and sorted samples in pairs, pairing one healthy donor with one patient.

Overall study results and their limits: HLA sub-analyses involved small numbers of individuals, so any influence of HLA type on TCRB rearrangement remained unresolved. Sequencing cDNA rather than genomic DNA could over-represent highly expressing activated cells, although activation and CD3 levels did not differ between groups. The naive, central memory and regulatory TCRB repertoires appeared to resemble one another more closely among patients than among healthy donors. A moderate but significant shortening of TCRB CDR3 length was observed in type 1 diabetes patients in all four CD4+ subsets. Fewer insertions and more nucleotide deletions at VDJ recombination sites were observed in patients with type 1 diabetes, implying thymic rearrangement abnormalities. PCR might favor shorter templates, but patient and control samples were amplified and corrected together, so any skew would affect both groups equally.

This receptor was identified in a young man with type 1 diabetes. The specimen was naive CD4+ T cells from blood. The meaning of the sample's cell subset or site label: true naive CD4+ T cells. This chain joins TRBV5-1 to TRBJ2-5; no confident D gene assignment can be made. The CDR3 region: CASSLDTTQETQYF. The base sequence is TGCGCCAGCAGCTTGGACACCACCCAAGAGACCCAGTACTTC.